This T cell receptor (beta chain) was captured in a study of cytomegalovirus exposure and HLA in healthy donors. V was trimmed by 1 base and J by 5 bases, leaving 14 bases between them. CDR1 is LNHNV, CDR2 YYDKDF, per germline (reference sequence). The CDR3 loop spans 15 amino acids. In the case of this clone: Its specificity is unknown.

The PCR contained 60 Vbeta and 13 Jbeta primers. This table comes from immunoSEQ multiplex PCR, and its TCRdb copy is limited to in-frame clones, with some not included. Among some 190,000 clones, around 84% were seen once, and the ten largest hold approximately 1.9%. Points from the study as a whole: The study put roughly 160 TCR beta chains on its list as cytomegalovirus-associated. Segments of the TCR beta V type were, in most cases, productive about 87% or about 30% of the time in an earlier analysis. Whilst most TCR sequences proved rare, a subset of public TCRs occurred across many donors. Based on reports, TCR beta sequences accurately predicted HLA-A and HLA-B alleles for most subjects.

The gene calls are TRBV15 and TRBJ2-5; perhaps TRBD1 as D (7 bases). The sequenced material came from PBMCs. This TCR was recovered from a woman aged 18-29 years in good health and CMV-seronegative. The CDR3: CATSRGQGGGETQYF. Here the CDR3 DNA reads TGTGCCACCAGCAGAGGACAGGGAGGAGGGGAGACCCAGTACTTC.